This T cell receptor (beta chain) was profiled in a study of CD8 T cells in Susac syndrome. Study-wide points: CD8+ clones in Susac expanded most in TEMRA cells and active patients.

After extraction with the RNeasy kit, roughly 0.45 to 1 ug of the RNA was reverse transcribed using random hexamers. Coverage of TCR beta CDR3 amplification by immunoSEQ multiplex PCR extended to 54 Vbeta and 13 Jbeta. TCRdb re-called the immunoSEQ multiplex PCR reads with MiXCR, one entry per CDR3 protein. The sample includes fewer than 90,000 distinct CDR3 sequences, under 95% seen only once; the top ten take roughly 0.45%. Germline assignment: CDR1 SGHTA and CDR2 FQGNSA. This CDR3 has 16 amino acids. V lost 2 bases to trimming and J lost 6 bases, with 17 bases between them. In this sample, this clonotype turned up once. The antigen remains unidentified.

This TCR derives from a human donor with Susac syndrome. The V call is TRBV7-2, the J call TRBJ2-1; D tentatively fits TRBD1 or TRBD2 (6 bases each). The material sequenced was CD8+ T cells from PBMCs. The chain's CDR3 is CASSLQSAGEVNEQFF. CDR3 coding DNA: TGTGCCAGCAGCTTACAGTCGGCAGGGGAGGTCAATGAGCAGTTCTTC.